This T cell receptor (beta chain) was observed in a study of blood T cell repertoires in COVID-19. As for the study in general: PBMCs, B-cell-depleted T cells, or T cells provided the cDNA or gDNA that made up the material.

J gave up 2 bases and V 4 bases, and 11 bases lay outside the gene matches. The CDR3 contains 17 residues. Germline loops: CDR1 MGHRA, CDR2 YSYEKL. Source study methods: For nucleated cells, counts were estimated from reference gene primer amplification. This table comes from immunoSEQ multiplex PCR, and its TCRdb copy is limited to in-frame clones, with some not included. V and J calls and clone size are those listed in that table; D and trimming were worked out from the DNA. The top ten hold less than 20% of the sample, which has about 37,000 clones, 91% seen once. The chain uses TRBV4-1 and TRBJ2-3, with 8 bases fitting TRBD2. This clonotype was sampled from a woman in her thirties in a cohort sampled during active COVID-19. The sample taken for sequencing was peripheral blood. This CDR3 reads CASSLLGLAYPTDTQYF. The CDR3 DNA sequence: TGCGCCAGCAGCCTACTCGGACTAGCTTATCCCACAGATACGCAGTATTTT.